This entry is about one T cell receptor (beta chain). What it binds is not known. A multiplex PCR was run with 60 Vbeta primers and 13 Jbeta primers. In the authors' methods: Counted up in a later analysis, unique TCR beta chains came to about 80 million, with about 9.9 million shared. Assay: immunoSEQ multiplex PCR; the TCRdb copy retains only in-frame clones and omits some. The V and J calls and clone size are taken from that table; D and trimming were inferred from the DNA. The clone table shows around 130,000 clones, with the ten largest holding 1.5% to 1.9%. The data were taken from a study of cytomegalovirus exposure and HLA in healthy donors. Broader study findings: Reported findings show TCR beta sequences accurately forecast HLA-A and HLA-B alleles in most subjects. Analysis was performed later, and it showed HLA-associated TCR beta chains to be more clonally expanded than equally common others. Per published reports, the classifier diagnosed cytomegalovirus status with high specificity and sensitivity.

This clonotype originated in a woman aged 35 to 49 in good health and CMV-seronegative. Sequenced sample: PBMCs.

The CDR3 bases are TGTGCCAGCTCACCGGTGTTTGGAGGAGGAACCAAGGTCCAAGAGACCCAGTACTTC. Its protein is CASSPVFGGGTKVQETQYF. The J gene is TRBJ2-5, the V gene TRBV18; TRBD2 might be the D (5 bases). Germline-derived CDR1 and CDR2 are KGHSH and LQKENI. V dropped 3 bases and J dropped 1 base, with 24 bases sitting between them. CDR3 size: 19 residues.